The entry below describes one T cell receptor (beta chain). The record originates from a study of control samples from healthy donors and cancer patients. The CDR3 extends over 19 amino acids. Germline CDR1 is KGHDR and CDR2 is SFDVKD. J lost 0 bases, V lost 0 bases, and 6 bases had no gene match. TCRdb keeps only in-frame clones here, not all; method: immunoSEQ multiplex PCR. The sample totals roughly 190,000 clones; its top ten clones hold 2% to 2.5%. Sequencing input: blood. The chain is built from TRBV24-1 and TRBJ1-4; 10 nucleotides line up with TRBD1. This TCR was recovered from a woman aged 30 to 39 in good health. The DNA of the CDR3 is TGTGCCACCAGTGATTTGGGCCCTGGACAGGGGGCAACTAATGAAAAACTGTTTTTT. Its translation: CATSDLGPGQGATNEKLFF.